Below are 18 T cell receptor beta chains sequenced from a single sample in a study of blood T cell repertoires in COVID-19. Produced via immunoSEQ multiplex PCR; TCRdb's table is partial and in-frame only. The sample records some 150,000 clones, around 83% being singletons. The sequenced sample was peripheral blood. These receptors all come from a woman aged 55-70 years with acute or convalescent COVID-19.

The rearrangement joins TRBV3-1 (or the pseudogene TRBV3-2) to TRBJ2-7, with TRBD1 as a possible D gene (6 bases). Trimming removed 1 base at V and 7 bases at J, with 23 bases between. The CDR3 length is 17 residues. CDR1 LGHDT and CDR2 YNNKEL come from the germline V gene (reference sequence). CDR3 region: CASSQGPDRRSEGEQYF. The CDR3 DNA sequence: TGTGCCAGCAGCCAAGGGCCGGACAGAAGGTCAGAGGGAGAGCAGTACTTC.

V and J are TRBV6-2 or TRBV6-3 and TRBJ1-1; perhaps TRBD1 as D (6 bases). The CDR3 covers 17 residues. Trimming removed 4 bases at V and 4 bases at J, with 22 bases between. Germline assignment: CDR1 MNHEY and CDR2 SVGEGT. CDR3 coding DNA: TGTGCCAGCAGTTCCCTGGACAGACCCCCTTTGGGCACTGAAGCTTTCTTT. This translates into CASSSLDRPPLGTEAFF.

This chain links TRBV19 with TRBJ1-2; 8 bases fit TRBD1. CDR1 LNHDA and CDR2 SQIVND come from the germline V gene (reference sequence). The ends lost 0 bases at V and 6 bases at J; junction bases unmatched: 3. This CDR3 spans 14 amino acids. The CDR3 DNA follows: TGTGCCAGTAGTATAGAGAACAGGGGGAATGGCTACACCTTC. Translation gives CASSIENRGNGYTF.

CDR3 protein: CASSEAGGNYGYTF. The CDR3, as DNA: TGCGCCAGCAGTGAGGCAGGGGGCAACTATGGCTACACCTTC. The chain uses TRBV10-2 and TRBJ1-2; 8 bases align to TRBD1. Germline trimming cut 2 bases from V and 2 bases from J; bases unmatched to any gene: 1. Germline V gene sequence: CDR1 WSHSY, CDR2 SAAADI. CDR3 length equals 14 residues.

This chain uses TRBV3-1 (or the pseudogene TRBV3-2) with TRBJ1-4; D unclear. The CDR3 spans 15 residues. Per germline, CDR1 LGHDT and CDR2 YNNKEL (reference sequence). V was trimmed by 4 bases and J by 3 bases, leaving 12 bases between them. CDR3 protein: CASSRKGAANEKLFF. CDR3 coding DNA: TGTGCCAGCAGCCGTAAGGGAGCGGCTAATGAAAAACTGTTTTTT.

This clone was seen a handful of times. The V call is TRBV18, the J call TRBJ1-5, with D perhaps matching TRBD1 (5 bases). The germline V and J ends were trimmed by 5 bases and 5 bases, with 13 bases remaining between them. CDR1 KGHSH and CDR2 LQKENI come from the germline V gene. CDR3 size: 14 residues. CDR3: CASSGWGTHQPQHF. The CDR3 DNA follows: TGTGCCAGCTCAGGTTGGGGCACCCATCAGCCCCAGCATTTT.

The rearrangement joins TRBV5-1 to TRBJ1-2, with 8 bases matching TRBD1. With V trimmed by 2 bases and J by 3 bases, 6 bases remained unmatched. The CDR3 loop spans 15 amino acids. Germline lookup yields CDR1 SGHRS and CDR2 YFSETQ. The chain's CDR3 is CASSFLGTGDYGYTF. Written as DNA, the CDR3 is TGCGCCAGCAGCTTCCTAGGGACAGGAGACTATGGCTACACCTTC.

V usage is TRBV27 and J usage is TRBJ1-1; D not resolved. Trimming took off 4 bases at V and 6 bases at J, with 12 bases between the two ends. Germline V CDR1 and CDR2: MNHEY, SMNVEV (reference sequence). The CDR3 totals 13 residues. CDR3 amino acids: CASSSGGYAEAFF. CDR3 in DNA: TGTGCCAGCAGTTCAGGTGGTTACGCTGAAGCTTTCTTT.

This clone was observed a handful of times. The chain employs TRBV7-6 and TRBJ1-4; 9 nucleotides align to TRBD1. There are 15 residues in the CDR3. Unmatched junction bases numbered 9, after V lost 5 bases and J lost 8 bases. Germline CDR1 is SGHVS and CDR2 is FNYEAQ. CDR3 loop: CASSPGQGRVEKLFF. In DNA form, the CDR3 reads TGTGCCAGCAGCCCAGGACAGGGGAGAGTGGAAAAACTGTTTTTT.

This clone was counted only a few times. The chain has TRBV19 and TRBJ2-7, with 7 bases identical to TRBD2. The length of the CDR3 is 18 residues. Germline trimming cut 5 bases from V and 0 bases from J; bases unmatched to any gene: 16. CDR1 and CDR2 (germline): LNHDA, SQIVND (reference sequence). The CDR3 here is CASSPGGLRGFSSYEQYF. The DNA of the CDR3 is TGTGCCAGTAGTCCGGGGGGACTCCGGGGTTTTAGCTCCTACGAGCAGTACTTC. The variable domain in full, with the rest retrieved from reference TRBV19 and TRBJ2-7, is DGGITQSPKYLFRKEGQNVTLSCEQNLNHDAMYWYRQDPGQGLRLIYYSQIVNDFQKGDIAEGYSVSREKKESFPLTVTSAQKNPTAFYLCASSPGGLRGFSSYEQYFGPGTRLTVT.

The gene calls are TRBV3-1 (or the pseudogene TRBV3-2) and TRBJ2-7; 8 bases map to TRBD2. Per germline, CDR1 LGHDT and CDR2 YNNKEL (reference sequence). The J segment lost 0 bases and the V segment lost 2 bases, leaving 3 bases of the junction unmatched. The length of the CDR3 is 15 residues. In nucleotides, the CDR3 is TGTGCCAGCAGCCAACTAGCGGGTCCCTCCTACGAGCAGTACTTC. This codes for CASSQLAGPSYEQYF.

The rearrangement joins TRBV29-1 to TRBJ1-5, with 10 nucleotides matching TRBD1. The CDR3 spans 14 residues. Germline CDR1 reads SQVTM; CDR2 reads ANQGSEA. V dropped 6 bases and J dropped 3; count of bases not matched to a gene: 5. CDR3 coding DNA: TGCAGCGTGCTGACAGGGGGCGCCAATCAGCCCCAGCATTTT. It translates to CSVLTGGANQPQHF.

This clone was observed once. The chain employs TRBV15 and TRBJ2-5; 10 bases agree with TRBD1. The CDR3 is 16 residues long. Germline V lookup: CDR1 LNHNV, CDR2 YYDKDF (reference sequence). V was clipped by 1 base and J by 2 bases; unmatched bases: 4. The CDR3 loop reads CATSRGDRGVQETQYF. Here the CDR3 DNA reads TGTGCCACCAGCAGAGGGGACAGGGGCGTTCAAGAGACCCAGTACTTC.

The genes are TRBV3-1 (or the pseudogene TRBV3-2) and TRBJ1-2, with TRBD1 identical over 8 bases. Germline trimming cut 6 bases from V and 4 bases from J; bases unmatched to any gene: 16. The CDR3 runs to 17 residues. Germline CDR1 is LGHDT and CDR2 is YNNKEL (reference sequence). CDR3 loop: CASSQDRAHPGTYGYTF. Written as DNA, the CDR3 is TGTGCCAGCAGTCAGGACAGGGCTCACCCTGGGACCTATGGCTACACCTTC.

The genes are TRBV2 and TRBJ1-5; D is perhaps TRBD1 (5 bases). The germline gives CDR1 SNHLY, CDR2 FYNNEI. The V end was cut by 4 bases, the J end by 0 bases, with 10 bases between. The CDR3 is made up of 15 amino acids. The DNA of the CDR3 is TGTGCCAGCAGTGGACAGACGTATAGCAATCAGCCCCAGCATTTT. This gives the protein CASSGQTYSNQPQHF.

The chain combines TRBV30 with TRBJ1-2, with D perhaps TRBD1 (6 bases). Germline loops: CDR1 GTSNPN, CDR2 SVGIG (reference sequence). This CDR3 contains 14 residues. V shed 3 bases and J shed 2 bases, with 13 bases lying between them. The CDR3 is CAWREPGANYGYTF. The CDR3 coding sequence is TGTGCCTGGAGAGAGCCAGGGGCAAACTATGGCTACACCTTC.

CDR3 sequence: CASSRDSYEQYF. The CDR3 region has the DNA TGTGCCAGCAGTAGAGACAGCTACGAGCAGTACTTC. J is TRBJ2-7 and V is TRBV6-5, with D perhaps matching TRBD1 (5 bases). The germline V gene has CDR1 MNHEY and CDR2 SVGAGI. Trimming took 5 bases from V and 3 from J, leaving 8 bases between them. The CDR3 is 12 amino acids.

The chain carries TRBV29-1 and TRBJ1-5, with TRBD1 as a possible D gene (5 bases). V lost 4 bases and J 4 bases, leaving 14 bases between the germline ends. Germline values: CDR1 SQVTM, CDR2 ANQGSEA. CDR3 length equals 14 residues. This CDR3 is CSVVTGGQNQPQHF. The CDR3 nucleotides read TGCAGCGTTGTGACCGGGGGTCAGAATCAGCCCCAGCATTTT.